This TCR beta chain was recorded in a study of CD8 T cells in cerebrospinal fluid in Alzheimer's disease (TCRdb year 2020). For context, the study as a whole: The study assessed CSF T cell clonal expansion with two single-cell approaches: plate-based nested PCR sequencing and droplet-based sequencing. The study examined whether cerebrospinal fluid from healthy elderly individuals and from patients with neurodegenerative disease contained clonally expanded T cells. The droplet-based CSF analysis comparing patients with controls included ten or so healthy controls (roughly 11,000 cells) and ten or so patients with MCI or Alzheimer's disease (about 10,000 cells). A total of about 22 samples were covered by the CSF gene-expression analysis, in which Parkinson's disease patients were included. On the study overall, not on this receptor specifically: The overall clonality comparison included only samples with detectable clones (roughly eleven healthy, 5 MCI, 5 AD, 6 PD). It was cautioned by the authors that a causal link between EBV and Alzheimer's disease is not established by the detection of EBV-specific TCRs in CSF. Compared with controls, patients with MCI or Alzheimer's disease had a higher percentage of their CSF TCRs made up by the single largest clone. The EBV-specific clones were neither the most highly expanded clones nor enriched among patients. In pooled data, a highly expanded clone (at least 3% of TCRs) was found in 1 of 10 healthy subjects versus 4 of 6 Alzheimer's patients.

The CDR3, from cysteine to phenylalanine, totals 16 residues. No DNA was logged. Per the germline V gene (reference sequence), MNHEY is the CDR1 and SMNVEV is the CDR2. None of the participants had acute infectious disease, and every participant was in good physical condition. Live CSF cells for droplet-based sequencing were sorted with a live/dead marker. CSF was obtained by lumbar puncture, and immune cells were pelleted by centrifugation at 300g. Each CSF sample was checked for red blood cells, and any sample showing blood contamination was excluded. CSF cells were cryopreserved in freezing medium, frozen overnight at -80 degrees C, and subsequently stored in liquid nitrogen. CSF samples were stored for less than six months before analysis. Frequency alone marks this clonotype as medium-sized (0.01 to 0.1%); no count is stored. It has no known antigen specificity. Library construction relied on 10x single-cell sequencing. Profiling of CSF cells was done with 10X Genomics single-cell V(D)J and 5' gene-expression libraries. An Illumina NextSeq550 was used to sequence the CSF single-cell TCR libraries. In the original analysis: V(D)J reads were aligned to the vdj-GRCh38 alts ensemble 2.0.0 reference and were analysed with the Cell Ranger vdj pipeline. Clonotypes were defined as cell barcodes sharing the same set of productive CDR3 nucleotide sequences. Clonotype information was added to Seurat v3.0 gene-expression metadata to link clonality with transcriptional profiles. Exclusion was applied to CSF cells with more than 1,800 genes, more than 7,500 UMIs or more than 10% mitochondrial reads. CDR3-beta sequences were compared against VDJdb to identify TCRs with known antigen specificity. Clone sharing was examined by network analysis using the R package qgraph, in which only TCRs with complete alpha and beta chains were included. After the reads were reprocessed by TCRdb, one entry was made per CDR3 protein sequence, with no DNA. TCRdb's processing, not the authors' own work, is the source of the V and J calls. The sample table records about 690 distinct CDR3 sequences. The ten largest clones capture around 19% of the sample.

The receptor chain draws on TRBV27 and TRBJ2-1; checking the TCRdb D call of TRBD1 is not possible without DNA. Sequencing was done on a sample of cerebrospinal fluid. The origin of this receptor is a human donor in good health. The CDR3 protein: CASSFTGDTTYNEQFF.